This TCR beta chain emerged from a study of blood T cell repertoires in COVID-19. Libraries were prepared by immunoSEQ multiplex PCR; TCRdb keeps only in-frame clonotypes and omits some of them. The sample shows approximately 100,000 clones, 80% to 90% of them seen only once. There are 15 residues in the CDR3. The germline CDR1 and CDR2 sequences are PRHDT and FYEKMQ (reference sequence). Germline trimming cut 5 bases from V and 3 bases from J; bases unmatched to any gene: 7. The chain is built from TRBV13 and TRBJ2-3, with TRBD1 matching over 8 bases. This sequence was found in a woman aged 50 to 60 who had recovered from COVID-19. The sequencing sample was made of PBMCs or T cells enriched from blood (not recorded which). CDR3 loop: CASSRDRGLTDTQYF. The CDR3 nucleotides are TGTGCCAGCAGCCGAGACAGGGGTTTGACAGATACGCAGTATTTT.